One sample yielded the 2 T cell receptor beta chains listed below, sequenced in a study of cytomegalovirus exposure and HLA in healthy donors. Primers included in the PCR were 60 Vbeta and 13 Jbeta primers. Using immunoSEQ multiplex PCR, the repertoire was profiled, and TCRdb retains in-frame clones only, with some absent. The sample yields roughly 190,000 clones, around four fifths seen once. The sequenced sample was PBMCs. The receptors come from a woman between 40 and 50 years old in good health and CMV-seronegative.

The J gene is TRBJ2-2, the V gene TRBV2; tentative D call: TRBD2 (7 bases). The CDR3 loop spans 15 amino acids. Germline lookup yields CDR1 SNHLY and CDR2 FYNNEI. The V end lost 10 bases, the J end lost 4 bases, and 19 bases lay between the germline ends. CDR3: CATPPGGRVTGELFF. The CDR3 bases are TGTGCCACCCCTCCCGGGGGGCGGGTCACCGGGGAGCTGTTTTTT.

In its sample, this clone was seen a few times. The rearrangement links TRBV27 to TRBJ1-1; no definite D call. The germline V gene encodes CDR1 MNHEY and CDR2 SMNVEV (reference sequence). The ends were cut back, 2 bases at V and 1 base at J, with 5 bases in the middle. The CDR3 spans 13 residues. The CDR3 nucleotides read TGTGCCAGCAGTTTAGGGCAGAACACTGAAGCTTTCTTT. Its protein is CASSLGQNTEAFF.